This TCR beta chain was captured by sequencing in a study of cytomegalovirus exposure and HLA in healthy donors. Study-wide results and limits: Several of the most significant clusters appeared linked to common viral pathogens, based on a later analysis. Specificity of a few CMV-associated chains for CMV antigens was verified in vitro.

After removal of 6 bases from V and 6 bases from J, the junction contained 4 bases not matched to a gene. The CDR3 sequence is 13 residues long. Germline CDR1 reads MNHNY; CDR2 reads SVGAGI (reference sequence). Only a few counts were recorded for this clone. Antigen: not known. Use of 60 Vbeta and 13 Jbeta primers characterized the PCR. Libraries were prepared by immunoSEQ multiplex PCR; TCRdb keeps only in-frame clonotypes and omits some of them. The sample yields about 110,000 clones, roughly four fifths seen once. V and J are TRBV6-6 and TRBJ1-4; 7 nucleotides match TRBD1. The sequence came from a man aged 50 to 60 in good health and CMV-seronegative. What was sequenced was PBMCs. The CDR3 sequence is CASRGGKDEKLFF. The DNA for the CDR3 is TGTGCCAGCAGAGGGGGCAAGGATGAAAAACTGTTTTTT.